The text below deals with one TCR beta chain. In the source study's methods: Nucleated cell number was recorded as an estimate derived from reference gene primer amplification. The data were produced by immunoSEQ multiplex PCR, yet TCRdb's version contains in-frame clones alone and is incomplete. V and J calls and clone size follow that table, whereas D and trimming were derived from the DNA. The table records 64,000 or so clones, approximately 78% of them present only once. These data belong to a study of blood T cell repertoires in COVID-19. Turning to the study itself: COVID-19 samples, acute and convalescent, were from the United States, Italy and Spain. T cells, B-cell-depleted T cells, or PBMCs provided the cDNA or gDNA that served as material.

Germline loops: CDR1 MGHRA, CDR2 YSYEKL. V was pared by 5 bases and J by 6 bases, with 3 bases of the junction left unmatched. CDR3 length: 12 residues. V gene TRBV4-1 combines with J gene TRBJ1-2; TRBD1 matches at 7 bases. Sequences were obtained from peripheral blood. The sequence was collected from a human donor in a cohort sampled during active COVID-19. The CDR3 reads CASSTGTDGYTF. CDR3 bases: TGCGCCAGCAGCACCGGGACAGATGGCTACACCTTC.